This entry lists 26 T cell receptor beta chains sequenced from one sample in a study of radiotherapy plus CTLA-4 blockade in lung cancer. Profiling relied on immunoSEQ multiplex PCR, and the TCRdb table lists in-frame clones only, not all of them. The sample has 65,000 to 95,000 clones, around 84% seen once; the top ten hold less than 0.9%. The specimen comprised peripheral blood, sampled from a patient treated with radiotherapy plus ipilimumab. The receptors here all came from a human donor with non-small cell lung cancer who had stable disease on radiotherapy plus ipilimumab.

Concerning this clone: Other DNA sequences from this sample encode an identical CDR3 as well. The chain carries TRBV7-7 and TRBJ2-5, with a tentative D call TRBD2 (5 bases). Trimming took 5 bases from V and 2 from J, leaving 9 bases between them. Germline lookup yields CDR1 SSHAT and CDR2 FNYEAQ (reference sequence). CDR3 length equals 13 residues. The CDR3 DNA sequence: TGTGCCAGCAGCCCCGGACTTCAAGAGACCCAGTACTTC. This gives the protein CASSPGLQETQYF.

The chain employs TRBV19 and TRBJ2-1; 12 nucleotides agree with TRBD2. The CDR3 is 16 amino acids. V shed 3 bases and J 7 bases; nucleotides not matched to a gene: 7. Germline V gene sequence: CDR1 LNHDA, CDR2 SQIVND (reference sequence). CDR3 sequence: CASSIRLAGGLNEQFF. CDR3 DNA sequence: TGTGCCAGTAGTATCCGTCTAGCGGGGGGGCTTAATGAGCAGTTCTTC.

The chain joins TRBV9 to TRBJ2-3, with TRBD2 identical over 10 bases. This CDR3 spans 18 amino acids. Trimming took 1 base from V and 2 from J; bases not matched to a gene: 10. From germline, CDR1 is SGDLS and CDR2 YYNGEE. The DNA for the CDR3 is TGTGCCAGCAGCGTACCCTATAGCGGGGGGCCCTCCACAGATACGCAGTATTTT. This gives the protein CASSVPYSGGPSTDTQYF.

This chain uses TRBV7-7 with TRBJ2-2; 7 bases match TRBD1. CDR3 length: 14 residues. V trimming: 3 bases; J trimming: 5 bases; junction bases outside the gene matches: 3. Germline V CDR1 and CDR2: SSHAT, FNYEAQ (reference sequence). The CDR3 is CASSFRQGTGELFF. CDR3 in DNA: TGTGCCAGCAGCTTTCGACAGGGAACCGGGGAGCTGTTTTTT.

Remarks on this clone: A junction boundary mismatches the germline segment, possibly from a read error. CDR3: CASSADSYNEKLFF. CDR3 bases: TGTGCTAGCAGCGCGGACAGCTATAATGAAAAACTGTTTTTT. The V and J genes are TRBV7-7 and TRBJ1-4, with a weak D call TRBD1 (6 bases). Germline CDR1 is SSHAT and CDR2 is FNYEAQ (reference sequence). The CDR3 is 14 amino acids.

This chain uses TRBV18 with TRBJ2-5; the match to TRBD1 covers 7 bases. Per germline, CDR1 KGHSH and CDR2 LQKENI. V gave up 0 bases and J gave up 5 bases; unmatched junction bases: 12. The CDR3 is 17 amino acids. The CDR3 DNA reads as TGTGCCAGCTCACCACCTGAAAGGGCAGGGGGAGATGAGACCCAGTACTTC. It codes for CASSPPERAGGDETQYF. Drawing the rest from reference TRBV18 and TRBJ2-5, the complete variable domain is NAGVMQNPRHLVRRRGQEARLRCSPMKGHSHVYWYRQLPEEGLKFMVYLQKENIIDESGMPKERFSAEFPKEGPSILRIQQVVRGDSAAYFCASSPPERAGGDETQYFGPGTRLLVL.

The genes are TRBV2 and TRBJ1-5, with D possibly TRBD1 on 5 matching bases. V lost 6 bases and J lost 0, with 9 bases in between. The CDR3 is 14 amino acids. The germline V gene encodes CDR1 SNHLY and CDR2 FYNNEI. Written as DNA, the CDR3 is TGTGCCAGCAGGACAGATTATAGCAATCAGCCCCAGCATTTT. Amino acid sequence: CASRTDYSNQPQHF.

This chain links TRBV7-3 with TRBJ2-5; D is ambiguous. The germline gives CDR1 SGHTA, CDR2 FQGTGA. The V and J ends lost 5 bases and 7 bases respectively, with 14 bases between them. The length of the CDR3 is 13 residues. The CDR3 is CASSPWEFGTQYF. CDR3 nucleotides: TGTGCCAGCAGCCCTTGGGAATTCGGGACCCAGTACTTC.

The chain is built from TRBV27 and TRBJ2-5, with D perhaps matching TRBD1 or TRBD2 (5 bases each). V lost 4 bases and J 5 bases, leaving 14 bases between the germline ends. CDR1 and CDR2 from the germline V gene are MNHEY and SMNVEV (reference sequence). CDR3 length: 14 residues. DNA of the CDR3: TGTGCCAGCAGTTCCAGGGCCCGGAGGGAGACCCAGTACTTC. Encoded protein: CASSSRARRETQYF.

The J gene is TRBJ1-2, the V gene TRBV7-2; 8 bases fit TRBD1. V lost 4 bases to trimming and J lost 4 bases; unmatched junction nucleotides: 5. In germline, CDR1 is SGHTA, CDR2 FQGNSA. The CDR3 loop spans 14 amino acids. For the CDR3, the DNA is TGTGCCAGCAGCTACGGACAGGGTGTCTATGGCTACACCTTC. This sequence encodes CASSYGQGVYGYTF.

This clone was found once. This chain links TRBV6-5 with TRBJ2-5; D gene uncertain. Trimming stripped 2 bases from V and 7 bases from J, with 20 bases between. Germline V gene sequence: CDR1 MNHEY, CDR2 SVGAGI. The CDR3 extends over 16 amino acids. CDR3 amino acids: CASSYLPTASKRTQYF. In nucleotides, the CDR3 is TGTGCCAGCAGTTACCTCCCTACAGCCTCCAAACGGACCCAGTACTTC.

For the CDR3, the DNA is TGTGCCTGTCTGATCTGGACAGGGGGAGAGACCCAGTACTTC. It yields the protein CACLIWTGGETQYF. V is TRBV30 and J is TRBJ2-5; 10 bases align to TRBD1. CDR1 GTSNPN and CDR2 SVGIG come from the germline V gene (reference sequence). The CDR3 has 14 amino acids. V shed 6 bases and J 4 bases; nucleotides not matched to a gene: 8.

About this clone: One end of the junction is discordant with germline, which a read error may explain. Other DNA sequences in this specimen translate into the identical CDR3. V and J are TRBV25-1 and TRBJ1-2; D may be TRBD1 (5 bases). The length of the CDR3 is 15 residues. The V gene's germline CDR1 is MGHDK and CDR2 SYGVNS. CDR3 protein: CASSEYRGRDYGYTF. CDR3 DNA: TGTGCCAGCAGTGAATACCGGGGAAGGGACTATGGCTACACTTTC.

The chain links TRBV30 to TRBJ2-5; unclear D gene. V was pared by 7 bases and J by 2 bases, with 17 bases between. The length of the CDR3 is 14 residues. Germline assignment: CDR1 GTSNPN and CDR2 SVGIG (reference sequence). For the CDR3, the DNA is TGTGCCTCCTCATACTTGACGGATCAAGAGACCCAGTACTTC. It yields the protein CASSYLTDQETQYF.

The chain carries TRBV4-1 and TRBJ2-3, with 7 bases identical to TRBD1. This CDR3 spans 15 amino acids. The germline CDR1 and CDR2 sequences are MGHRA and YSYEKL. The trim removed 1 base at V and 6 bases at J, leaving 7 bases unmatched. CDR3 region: CASSQAPRGQDTQYF. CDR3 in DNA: TGCGCCAGCAGCCAAGCCCCGAGGGGGCAGGATACGCAGTATTTT.

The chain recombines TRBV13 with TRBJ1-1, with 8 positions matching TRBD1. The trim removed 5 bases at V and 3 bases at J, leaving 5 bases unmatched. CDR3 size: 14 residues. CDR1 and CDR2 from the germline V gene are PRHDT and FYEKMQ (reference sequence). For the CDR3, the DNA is TGTGCCAGCAGCCACCCGACAGGGGACACTGAAGCTTTCTTT. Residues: CASSHPTGDTEAFF.

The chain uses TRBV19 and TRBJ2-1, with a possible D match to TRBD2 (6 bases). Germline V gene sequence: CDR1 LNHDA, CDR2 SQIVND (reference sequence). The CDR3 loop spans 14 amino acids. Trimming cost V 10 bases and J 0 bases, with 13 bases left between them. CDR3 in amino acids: CATTAGSSYNEQFF. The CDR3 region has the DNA TGTGCCACCACTGCGGGGAGCTCCTACAATGAGCAGTTCTTC.

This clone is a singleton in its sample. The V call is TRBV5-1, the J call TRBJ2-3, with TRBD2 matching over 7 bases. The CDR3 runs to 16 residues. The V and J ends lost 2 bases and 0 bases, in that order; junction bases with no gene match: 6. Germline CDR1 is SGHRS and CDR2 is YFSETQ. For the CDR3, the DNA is TGCGCCAGCAGCTTCCCACGGGGGGAAAGCACAGATACGCAGTATTTT. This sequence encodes CASSFPRGESTDTQYF.

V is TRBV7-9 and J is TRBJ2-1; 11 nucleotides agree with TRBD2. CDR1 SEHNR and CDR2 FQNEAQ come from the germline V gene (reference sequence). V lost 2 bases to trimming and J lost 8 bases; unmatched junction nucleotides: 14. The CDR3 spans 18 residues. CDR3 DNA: TGTGCCAGCAGCTTATTCCGTTATAGCGGGGGGGCCATAGATGAGCAGTTCTTC. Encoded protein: CASSLFRYSGGAIDEQFF.

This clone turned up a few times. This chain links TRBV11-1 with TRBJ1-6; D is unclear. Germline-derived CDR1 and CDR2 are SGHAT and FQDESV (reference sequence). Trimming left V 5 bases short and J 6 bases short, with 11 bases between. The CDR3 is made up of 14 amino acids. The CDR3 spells CASSVMGGNSPLHF. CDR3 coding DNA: TGTGCCAGCAGCGTTATGGGAGGTAATTCACCCCTCCACTTT.

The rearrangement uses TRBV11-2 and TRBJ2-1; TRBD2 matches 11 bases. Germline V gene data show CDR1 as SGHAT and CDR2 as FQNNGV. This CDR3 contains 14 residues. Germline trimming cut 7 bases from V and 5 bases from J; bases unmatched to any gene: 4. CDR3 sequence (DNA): TGTGCCAGCATCCTACTAGCGGGAGACAATGAGCAGTTCTTC. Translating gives CASILLAGDNEQFF. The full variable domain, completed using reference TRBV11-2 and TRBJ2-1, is EAGVAQSPRYKIIEKRQSVAFWCNPISGHATLYWYQQILGQGPKLLIQFQNNGVVDDSQLPKDRFSAERLKGVDSTLKIQPAKLEDSAVYLCASILLAGDNEQFFGPGTRLTVL.

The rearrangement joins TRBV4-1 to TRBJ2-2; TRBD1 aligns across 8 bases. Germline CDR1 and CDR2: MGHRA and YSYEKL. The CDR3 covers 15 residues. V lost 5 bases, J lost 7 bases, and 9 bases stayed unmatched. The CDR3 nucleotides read TGCGCCAGCAGCTCCCGACAGGGGTTCGGCGGGGAGCTGTTTTTT. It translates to CASSSRQGFGGELFF.

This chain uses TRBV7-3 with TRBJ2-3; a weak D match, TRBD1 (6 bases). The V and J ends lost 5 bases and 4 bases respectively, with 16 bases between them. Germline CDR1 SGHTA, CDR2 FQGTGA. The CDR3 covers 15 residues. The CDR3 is CASSSTGMGADTQYF. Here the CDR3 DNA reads TGTGCCAGCAGCAGTACAGGGATGGGGGCAGATACGCAGTATTTT.

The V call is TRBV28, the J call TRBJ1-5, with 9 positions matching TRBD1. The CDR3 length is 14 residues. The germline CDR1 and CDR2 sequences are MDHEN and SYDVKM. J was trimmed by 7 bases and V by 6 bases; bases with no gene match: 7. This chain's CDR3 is CASRPGQGSQPQHF. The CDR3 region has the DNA TGTGCCAGCAGGCCGGGACAGGGATCCCAGCCCCAGCATTTT.

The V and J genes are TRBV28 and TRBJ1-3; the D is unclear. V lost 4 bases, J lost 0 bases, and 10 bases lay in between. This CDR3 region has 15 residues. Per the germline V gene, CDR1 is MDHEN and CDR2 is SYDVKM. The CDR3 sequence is CASSSAILSGNTIYF. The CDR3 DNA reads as TGTGCCAGCAGTTCGGCGATCCTCTCTGGAAACACCATATATTTT.

CDR3 nucleotides: TGTGCCAGTAGTCAGGGGGAAATTTACGAGCAGTACTTC. It translates to CASSQGEIYEQYF. V usage is TRBV19 and J usage is TRBJ2-7; TRBD1 matches 7 bases. The V segment lost 5 bases and the J segment 4 bases; nucleotides outside the gene matches: 5. Germline-derived CDR1 and CDR2 are LNHDA and SQIVND (reference sequence). This CDR3 has 13 amino acids.